The 14 T cell receptor beta chains below were found in one sample sequenced in a study of blood T cells in healthy people across ages (dated by TCRdb to between 2014 and 2016). Receptors were amplified or captured by 5' RACE. The sequencing machine was an Illumina HiSeq 2500. A second PCR of roughly 7 to 11 cycles was performed with a sample-barcoded 5' primer and a J-beta primer mix. TCRdb passed the public sequencing reads through fastp at Q25 and MiXCR, retaining productive beta sequences. Here each entry gathers all rows of one CDR3 protein and keeps the most common genes and DNA. The sample table records about 640,000 distinct CDR3 sequences; around three fifths of these occur just once. Over 30% of the sample comes from the top ten. Sequenced: blood. The receptor set was obtained from a man in his fifties or sixties in good health.

The rearrangement joins TRBV20-1 to TRBJ1-1; the D gene is possibly TRBD1 (6 bases). V lost 7 bases and J lost 10, with 25 bases in between. The CDR3 extends over 14 amino acids. CDR1 and CDR2 from the germline V gene are DFQATT and SNEGSKA (reference sequence). Here the CDR3 reads CSVPSPAKGGTAFF. The CDR3 DNA follows: TGCAGTGTTCCCAGTCCAGCCAAGGGGGGAACAGCTTTCTTT.

The gene calls are TRBV9 and TRBJ2-6; D unresolved. The CDR3 spans 16 residues. With 0 bases removed from V and 0 bases from J, the gap between germline ends came to 7 bases. CDR1 SGDLS and CDR2 YYNGEE come from the germline V gene. For the CDR3, the DNA is TGTGCCAGCAGCGTAGCTTCTCTCTCTGGGGCCAACGTCCTGACTTTC. Protein: CASSVASLSGANVLTF.

The chain employs TRBV5-1 and TRBJ2-1, with 11 nucleotides matching TRBD2. The ends lost 4 bases at V and 6 bases at J; junction bases unmatched: 6. The CDR3 loop spans 15 amino acids. Germline V CDR1 and CDR2: SGHRS, YFSETQ. The CDR3 loop is CASSLLAGDINEQFF. The DNA for the CDR3 is TGCGCCAGCAGCCTACTAGCGGGGGACATCAATGAGCAGTTCTTC. The complete variable domain, with remaining parts taken from reference TRBV5-1 and TRBJ2-1, reads KAGVTQTPRYLIKTRGQQVTLSCSPISGHRSVSWYQQTPGQGLQFLFEYFSETQRNKGNFPGRFSGRQFSNSRSEMNVSTLELGDSALYLCASSLLAGDINEQFFGPGTRLTVL.

This clonotype was counted a few times. The gene calls are TRBV5-1 and TRBJ2-5, with D possibly called TRBD1 or TRBD2 (5 bases each). In germline, CDR1 is SGHRS, CDR2 YFSETQ. Trimming stripped 7 bases from V and 2 bases from J, with 15 bases between. The CDR3 runs to 14 residues. CDR3 protein: CASQLGTAQETQYF. CDR3 nucleotide sequence: TGCGCCAGCCAGCTCGGGACGGCGCAAGAGACCCAGTACTTC.

This chain links TRBV5-1 with TRBJ2-3, with 9 bases identical to TRBD1. In germline, CDR1 is SGHRS, CDR2 YFSETQ. The CDR3 runs to 16 residues. J gave up 0 bases and V 7 bases, and 9 bases lay outside the gene matches. CDR3 in amino acids: CASDRGFGESTDTQYF. CDR3 in DNA: TGCGCCAGCGACAGGGGGTTTGGGGAGAGCACAGATACGCAGTATTTT.

This clonotype was detected only a few times. V usage is TRBV7-9 and J usage is TRBJ2-7, with D perhaps matching TRBD1 or TRBD2 (5 bases each). The end of the DNA aligns better with TRBJ2-5, so the J call may be wrong. CDR1 is SEHNR, CDR2 FQNEAQ, per germline (reference sequence). This CDR3 contains 16 residues. The CDR3 reads CASSQVRDHRGETQYF. Written as DNA, the CDR3 is TGTGCCAGCAGCCAGGTCCGGGACCACCGGGGCGAGACCCAGTACTTC.

This clonotype was counted only a few times. In nucleotides, the CDR3 is TGTGCCAGCAGCGTAGGGACAGTAGGAGATACGCAGTATTTT. It specifies CASSVGTVGDTQYF. The V call is TRBV12-3 or TRBV12-4, the J call TRBJ2-3; 7 nucleotides line up with TRBD1. Losses at the gene ends were 6 bases for V and 5 bases for J; bases not matched to a gene: 8. The CDR3 loop spans 14 amino acids.

This chain links TRBV15 with TRBJ2-3, with no clear D. The ends were cut back, 8 bases at V and 14 bases at J, with 11 bases in the middle. Germline CDR1 is LNHNV and CDR2 is YYDKDF (reference sequence). This CDR3 region has 9 residues. CDR3 residues: CATSAVGYF. The CDR3 nucleotides are TGTGCCACCTCGGCCGTGGGGTATTTT.

The rearrangement uses TRBV4-1 and TRBJ1-2, with 7 bases matching TRBD1. The V segment lost 11 bases and the J segment 4 bases; nucleotides outside the gene matches: 16. The CDR3 spans 15 residues. The V gene's germline CDR1 is MGHRA and CDR2 YSYEKL. This CDR3 is CARALTGRDVYGYTF. DNA of the CDR3: TGCGCCCGCGCCCTGACAGGGAGAGACGTCTATGGCTACACCTTC.

This clonotype was seen a few times. This chain joins TRBV2 and TRBJ2-3; D remains ambiguous. CDR3 length equals 12 residues. The germline CDR1 and CDR2 sequences are SNHLY and FYNNEI. V shed 2 bases and J shed 6 bases, with 6 bases lying between them. The CDR3 region is CASSETADTQYF. The CDR3 bases are TGTGCCAGCAGTGAAACAGCGGATACGCAGTATTTT.

The rearrangement links TRBV20-1 to TRBJ2-7, with 7 nucleotides matching TRBD2. The germline CDR1 and CDR2 sequences are DFQATT and SNEGSKA (reference sequence). J was trimmed by 2 bases and V by 6 bases; bases with no gene match: 10. The CDR3 covers 14 residues. CDR3 sequence reads: CSAKKGTTTYEQYF. Written as DNA, the CDR3 is TGCAGTGCAAAGAAAGGGACTACCACCTACGAGCAGTACTTC.

The rearrangement joins TRBV6-6 to TRBJ2-2, with unresolved D. Deletions cut 7 bases from V and 5 bases from J, with 8 bases between. This CDR3 is built from 12 residues. The germline V gene has CDR1 MNHNY and CDR2 SVGAGI (reference sequence). This chain's CDR3 is CASTLGTGELFF. The CDR3 nucleotides read TGTGCCAGCACCCTAGGGACCGGGGAGCTGTTTTTT.

This clonotype came up a few times. The chain is built from TRBV2 and TRBJ1-4; TRBD1 matches 9 bases. CDR3 length equals 14 residues. The J segment lost 8 bases and the V segment lost 6 bases, leaving 7 bases of the junction unmatched. Germline CDR1 reads SNHLY; CDR2 reads FYNNEI. CDR3 DNA: TGTGCCAGCAGCCGGACAGGGGCCGGCGAAAAACTGTTTTTT. Residues: CASSRTGAGEKLFF.

There are a few counts of this clonotype. This sequence joins TRBV20-1 and TRBJ2-7, with 12 bases fitting TRBD2. V shed 3 bases, J shed 4 bases, and the junction held 4 bases outside the gene matches. The CDR3 is made up of 14 amino acids. CDR1 and CDR2 (germline): DFQATT, SNEGSKA (reference sequence). The CDR3 sequence is CSASSSGGAYEQYF. The CDR3 DNA is TGCAGTGCTAGCTCTAGCGGGGGGGCTTACGAGCAGTACTTC.